This T cell receptor (beta chain) was retrieved from a study of blood T cell repertoires in COVID-19. Across the whole study: Samples of COVID-19 (acute and convalescent) were obtained from the United States, Italy and Spain.

Participant age was roughly 18 to 90 years, and participants resided in roughly 25 US areas. Cohort placement rested on clinical history that participants reported themselves. After removal of 0 bases from V and 3 bases from J, the junction contained 6 bases not matched to a gene. The CDR3 consists of 17 residues. The V gene's germline CDR1 is MGHRA and CDR2 YSYEKL. Methods used by the authors: Estimation of nucleated cell counts was performed using reference gene primer amplification. Only in-frame clones appear in the TCRdb table, and some are missing; sequencing was by immunoSEQ multiplex PCR. The V and J calls and the clone size are those of that table, but D and trimming were determined from the DNA. The sample includes 240,000 or so clones, approximately 86% seen only once; the top ten take roughly 3.3%.

The clonotype originates from a woman between 35 and 50 years old with acute COVID-19. The V and J genes are TRBV4-1 and TRBJ1-4; 8 nucleotides line up with TRBD1. Sequencing used PBMCs or T cells enriched from blood (not recorded which). The CDR3 DNA follows: TGCGCCAGCAGCCAAGATGAGACAGGGGCACCTAATGAAAAACTGTTTTTT. Translated: CASSQDETGAPNEKLFF.